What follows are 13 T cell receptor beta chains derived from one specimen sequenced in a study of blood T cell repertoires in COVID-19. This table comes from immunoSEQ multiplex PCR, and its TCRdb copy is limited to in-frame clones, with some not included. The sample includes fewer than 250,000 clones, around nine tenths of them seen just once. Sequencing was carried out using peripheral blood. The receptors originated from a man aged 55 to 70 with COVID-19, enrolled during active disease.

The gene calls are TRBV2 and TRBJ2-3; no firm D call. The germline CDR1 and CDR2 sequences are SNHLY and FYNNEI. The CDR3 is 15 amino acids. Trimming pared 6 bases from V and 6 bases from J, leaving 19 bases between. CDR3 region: CASSPTDAVWDTQYF. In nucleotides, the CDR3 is TGTGCCAGCAGCCCGACTGATGCTGTTTGGGATACGCAGTATTTT.

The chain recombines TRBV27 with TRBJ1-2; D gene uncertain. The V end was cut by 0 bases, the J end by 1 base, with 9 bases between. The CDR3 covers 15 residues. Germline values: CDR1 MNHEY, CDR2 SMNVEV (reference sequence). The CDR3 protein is CASSLSREYNYGYTF. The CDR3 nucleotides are TGTGCCAGCAGTTTATCCCGGGAGTATAACTATGGCTACACCTTC.

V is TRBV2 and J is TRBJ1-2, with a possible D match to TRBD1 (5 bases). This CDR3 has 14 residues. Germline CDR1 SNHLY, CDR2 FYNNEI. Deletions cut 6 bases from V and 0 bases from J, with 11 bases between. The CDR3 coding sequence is TGTGCCAGCAGGGGGACTTTAGCTAACTATGGCTACACCTTC. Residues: CASRGTLANYGYTF.

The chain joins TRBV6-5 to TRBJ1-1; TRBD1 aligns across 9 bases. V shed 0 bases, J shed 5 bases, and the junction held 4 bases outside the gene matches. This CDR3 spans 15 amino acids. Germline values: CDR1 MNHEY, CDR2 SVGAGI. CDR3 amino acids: CASSYSGTGLTEAFF. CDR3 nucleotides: TGTGCCAGCAGTTACTCTGGGACAGGGCTGACTGAAGCTTTCTTT.

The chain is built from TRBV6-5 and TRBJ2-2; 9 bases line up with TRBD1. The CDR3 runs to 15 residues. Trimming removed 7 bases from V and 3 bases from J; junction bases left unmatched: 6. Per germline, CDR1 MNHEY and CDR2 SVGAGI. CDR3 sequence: CASKPDRGDTGELFF. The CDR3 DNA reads TGTGCCAGCAAGCCGGACAGGGGTGACACCGGGGAGCTGTTTTTT.

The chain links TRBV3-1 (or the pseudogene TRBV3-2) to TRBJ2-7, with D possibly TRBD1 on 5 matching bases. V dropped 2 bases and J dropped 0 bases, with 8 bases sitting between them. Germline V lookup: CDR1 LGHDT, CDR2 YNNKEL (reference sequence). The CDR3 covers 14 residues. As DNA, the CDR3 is TGTGCCAGCAGCCAACAGGGCAACTCCTACGAGCAGTACTTC. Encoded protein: CASSQQGNSYEQYF.

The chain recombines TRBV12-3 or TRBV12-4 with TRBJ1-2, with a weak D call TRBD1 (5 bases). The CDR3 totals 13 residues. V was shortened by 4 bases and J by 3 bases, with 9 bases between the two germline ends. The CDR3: CASSYGGDYGYTF. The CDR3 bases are TGTGCCAGCAGTTACGGGGGAGACTATGGCTACACCTTC.

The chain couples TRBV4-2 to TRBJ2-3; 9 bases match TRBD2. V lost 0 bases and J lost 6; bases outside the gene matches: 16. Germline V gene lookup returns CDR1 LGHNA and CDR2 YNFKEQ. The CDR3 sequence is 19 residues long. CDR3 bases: TGTGCCAGCAGCCAAGATCTTAAAAAAGGGGCGGGGGGGCTCGATACGCAGTATTTT. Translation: CASSQDLKKGAGGLDTQYF.

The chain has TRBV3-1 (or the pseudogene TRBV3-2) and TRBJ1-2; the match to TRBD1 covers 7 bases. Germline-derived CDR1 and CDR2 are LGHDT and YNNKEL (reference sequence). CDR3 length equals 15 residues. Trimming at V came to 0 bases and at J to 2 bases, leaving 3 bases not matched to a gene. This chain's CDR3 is CASSQEGRGNYGYTF. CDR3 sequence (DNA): TGTGCCAGCAGCCAAGAAGGCAGGGGGAACTATGGCTACACCTTC.

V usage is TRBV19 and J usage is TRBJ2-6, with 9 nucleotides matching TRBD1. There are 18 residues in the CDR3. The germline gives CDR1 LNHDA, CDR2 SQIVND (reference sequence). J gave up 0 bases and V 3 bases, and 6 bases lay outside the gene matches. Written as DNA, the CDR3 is TGTGCCAGTAGTATCGGGGACAGGGTCCTCTCTGGGGCCAACGTCCTGACTTTC. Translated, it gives CASSIGDRVLSGANVLTF.

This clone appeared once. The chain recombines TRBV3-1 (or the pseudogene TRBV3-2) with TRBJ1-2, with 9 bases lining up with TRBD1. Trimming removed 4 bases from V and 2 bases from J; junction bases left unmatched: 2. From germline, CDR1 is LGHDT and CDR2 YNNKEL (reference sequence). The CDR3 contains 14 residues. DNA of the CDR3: TGTGCCAGCAGCCCAGGACAGGGGAACTATGGCTACACCTTC. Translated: CASSPGQGNYGYTF.

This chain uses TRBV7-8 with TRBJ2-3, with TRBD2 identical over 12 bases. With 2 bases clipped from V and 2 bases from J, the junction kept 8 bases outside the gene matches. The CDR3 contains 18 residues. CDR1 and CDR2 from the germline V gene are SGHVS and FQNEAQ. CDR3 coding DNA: TGTGCCAGCAGCTTAAGGCTAGCGGGAGGGCTGAACACAGATACGCAGTATTTT. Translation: CASSLRLAGGLNTDTQYF.

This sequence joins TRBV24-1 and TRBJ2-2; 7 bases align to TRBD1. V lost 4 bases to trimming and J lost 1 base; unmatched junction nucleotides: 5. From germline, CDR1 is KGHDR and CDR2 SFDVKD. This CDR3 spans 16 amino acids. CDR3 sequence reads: CATSEKGAVNTGELFF. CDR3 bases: TGTGCCACCAGTGAAAAGGGGGCGGTGAACACCGGGGAGCTGTTTTTT.